The 5 T cell receptor beta chains in this list originate from one sample, sequenced in a study of blood T cell repertoires in COVID-19. Profiling relied on immunoSEQ multiplex PCR, and the TCRdb table lists in-frame clones only, not all of them. The data hold roughly 32,000 clones, with just over 85% observed a single time. The material sequenced was peripheral blood. All receptors derive from a woman of 80 years or more with active or convalescent COVID-19.

The V call is TRBV24-1, the J call TRBJ2-5; 16 bases are shared with TRBD2. Germline loops: CDR1 KGHDR, CDR2 SFDVKD. After removal of 3 bases from V and 2 bases from J, the junction contained 8 bases not matched to a gene. The CDR3 has 19 amino acids. The CDR3 DNA sequence: TGTGCCACCAGTGATACCGGGACTAGCGGGAGGGCTCTACAAGAGACCCAGTACTTC. It translates to CATSDTGTSGRALQETQYF.

The chain carries TRBV28 and TRBJ1-2, with D unresolved. CDR1 and CDR2 (germline): MDHEN, SYDVKM. CDR3 size: 14 residues. V gave up 5 bases and J gave up 8 bases, with 18 bases separating them. The CDR3 is CASSPNVRRGGYTF. The CDR3 nucleotides read TGTGCCAGCAGTCCGAACGTCCGTAGAGGGGGCTACACCTTC.

V usage is TRBV10-3 and J usage is TRBJ2-4; TRBD2 agrees at 12 bases. Germline CDR1 reads ENHRY; CDR2 reads SYGVKD. The CDR3 length is 15 residues. V lost 6 bases and J lost 5; bases outside the gene matches: 5. This chain's CDR3 is CAISRLAGDQNIQYF. The CDR3 region has the DNA TGTGCCATCAGCAGACTAGCGGGAGATCAAAACATTCAGTACTTC.

This clone showed up just once. The chain recombines TRBV10-3 with TRBJ2-1, with TRBD2 matching over 8 bases. CDR3 size: 17 residues. Germline CDR1 ENHRY, CDR2 SYGVKD. J lost 0 bases, V lost 4 bases, and 8 bases had no gene match. CDR3 DNA: TGTGCCATCAGTGTGACTAGCGCCCCGAGCTCCTACAATGAGCAGTTCTTC. It yields the protein CAISVTSAPSSYNEQFF.

The rearrangement joins TRBV5-1 to TRBJ2-3; 13 nucleotides align to TRBD2. The J segment lost 2 bases and the V segment lost 2 bases, leaving 17 bases of the junction unmatched. Germline values: CDR1 SGHRS, CDR2 YFSETQ. The CDR3 contains 21 residues. CDR3 coding DNA: TGCGCCAGCAGCTTCTCCCGGACACCGGGACTAGCGGGGTTACCCACAGATACGCAGTATTTT. This gives the protein CASSFSRTPGLAGLPTDTQYF.